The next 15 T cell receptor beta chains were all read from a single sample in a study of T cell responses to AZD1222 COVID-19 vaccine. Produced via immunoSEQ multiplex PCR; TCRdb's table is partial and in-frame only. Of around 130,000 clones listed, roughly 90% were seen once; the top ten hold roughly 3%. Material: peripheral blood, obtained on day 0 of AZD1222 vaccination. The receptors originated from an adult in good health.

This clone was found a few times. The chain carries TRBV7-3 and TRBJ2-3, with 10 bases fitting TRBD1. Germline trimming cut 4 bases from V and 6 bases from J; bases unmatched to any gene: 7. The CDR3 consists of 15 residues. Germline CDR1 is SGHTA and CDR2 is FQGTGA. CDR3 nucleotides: TGTGCCAGCAGCTCGACAGGGGGCACGTTGGATACGCAGTATTTT. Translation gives CASSSTGGTLDTQYF.

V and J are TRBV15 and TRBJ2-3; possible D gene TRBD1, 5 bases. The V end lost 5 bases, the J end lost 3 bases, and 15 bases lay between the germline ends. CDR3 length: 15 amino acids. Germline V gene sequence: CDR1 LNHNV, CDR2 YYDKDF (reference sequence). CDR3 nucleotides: TGTGCCACCAGCCGCGCAGGGCCCAGTACAGATACGCAGTATTTT. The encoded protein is CATSRAGPSTDTQYF.

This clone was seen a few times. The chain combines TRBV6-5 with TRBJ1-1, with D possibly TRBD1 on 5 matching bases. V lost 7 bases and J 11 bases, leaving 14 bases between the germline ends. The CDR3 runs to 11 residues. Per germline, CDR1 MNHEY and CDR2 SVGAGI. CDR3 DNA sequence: TGTGCCAGCACGCGCCAGGGTCGCGCTTTCTTT. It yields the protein CASTRQGRAFF.

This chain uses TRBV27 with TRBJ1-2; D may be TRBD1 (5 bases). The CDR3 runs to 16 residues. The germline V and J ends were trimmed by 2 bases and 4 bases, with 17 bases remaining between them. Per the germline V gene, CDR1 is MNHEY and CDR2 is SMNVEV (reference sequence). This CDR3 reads CASSLEGRAPLYGYTF. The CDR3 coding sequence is TGTGCCAGCAGTTTAGAGGGACGGGCCCCTCTCTATGGCTACACCTTC.

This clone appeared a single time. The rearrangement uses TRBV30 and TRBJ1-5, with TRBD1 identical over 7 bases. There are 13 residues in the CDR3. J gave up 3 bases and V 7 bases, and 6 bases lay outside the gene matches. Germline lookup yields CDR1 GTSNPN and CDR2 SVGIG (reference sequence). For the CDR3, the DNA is TGTGCCTCGCGGGGACAGTCCAATCAGCCCCAGCATTTT. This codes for CASRGQSNQPQHF.

In DNA, the CDR3 is TGTGCCAGCAAGGGGAGGGGGGACCCGTACGAGCAGTACTTC. Translation gives CASKGRGDPYEQYF. The chain uses TRBV2 and TRBJ2-7; D perhaps matches TRBD2 (7 bases). Trimming took 7 bases from V and 4 from J, leaving 17 bases between them. The CDR3 sequence is 14 residues long. The V gene's germline CDR1 is SNHLY and CDR2 FYNNEI.

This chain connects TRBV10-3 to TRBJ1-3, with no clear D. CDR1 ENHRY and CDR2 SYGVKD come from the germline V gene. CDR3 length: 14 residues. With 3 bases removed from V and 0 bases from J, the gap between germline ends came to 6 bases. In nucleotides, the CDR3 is TGTGCCATCAGTGATCGGGACTCTGGAAACACCATATATTTT. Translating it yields CAISDRDSGNTIYF.

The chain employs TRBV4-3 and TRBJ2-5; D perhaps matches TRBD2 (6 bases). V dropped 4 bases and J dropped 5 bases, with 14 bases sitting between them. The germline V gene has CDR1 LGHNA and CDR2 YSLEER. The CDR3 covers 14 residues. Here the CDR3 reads CASSPGPAGETQYF. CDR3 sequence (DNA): TGCGCCAGCAGCCCGGGTCCTGCGGGGGAGACCCAGTACTTC.

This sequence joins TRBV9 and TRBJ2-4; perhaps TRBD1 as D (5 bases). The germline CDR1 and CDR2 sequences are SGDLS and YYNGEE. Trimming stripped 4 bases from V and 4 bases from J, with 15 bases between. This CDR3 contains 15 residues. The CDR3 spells CASSPTQGQKNIQYF. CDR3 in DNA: TGTGCCAGCAGCCCAACGCAGGGTCAAAAAAACATTCAGTACTTC.

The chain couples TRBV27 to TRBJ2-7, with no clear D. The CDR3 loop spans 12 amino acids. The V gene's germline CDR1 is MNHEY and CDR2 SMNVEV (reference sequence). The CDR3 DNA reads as TGTGCAGTCGGCAGGACGCTCTACGAGCAGTACTTC. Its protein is CAVGRTLYEQYF.

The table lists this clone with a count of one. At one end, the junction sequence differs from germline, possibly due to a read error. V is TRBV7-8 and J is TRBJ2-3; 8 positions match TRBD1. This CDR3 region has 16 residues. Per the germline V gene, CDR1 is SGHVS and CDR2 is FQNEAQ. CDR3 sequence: CVSSPFGQGVIDTQYF. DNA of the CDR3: TGTGTCAGCAGCCCATTTGGACAGGGAGTAATAGATACGCAGTATTTT.

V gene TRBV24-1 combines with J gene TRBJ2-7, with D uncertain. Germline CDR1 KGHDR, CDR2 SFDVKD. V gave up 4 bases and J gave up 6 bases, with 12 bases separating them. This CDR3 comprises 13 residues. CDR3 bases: TGTGCCACCAGTGAGCGCACATTAAGCGAGCAGTACTTC. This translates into CATSERTLSEQYF.

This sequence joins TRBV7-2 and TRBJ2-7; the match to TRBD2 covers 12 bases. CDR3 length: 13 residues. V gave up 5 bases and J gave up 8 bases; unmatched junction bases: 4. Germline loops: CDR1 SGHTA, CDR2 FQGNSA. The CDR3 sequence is CASSGTSGPKQYF. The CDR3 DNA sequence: TGTGCCAGCAGCGGGACTAGCGGGCCCAAGCAGTACTTC.

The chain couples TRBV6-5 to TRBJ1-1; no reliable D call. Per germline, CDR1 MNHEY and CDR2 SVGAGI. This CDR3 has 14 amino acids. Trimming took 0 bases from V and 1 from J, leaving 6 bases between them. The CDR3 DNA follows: TGTGCCAGCAGTTACTCGATGGGGAACACTGAAGCTTTCTTT. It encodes CASSYSMGNTEAFF.

The CDR3 is CATSDQALREKLFF. CDR3 sequence (DNA): TGTGCCACCAGTGATCAGGCATTAAGGGAAAAACTGTTTTTT. The gene calls are TRBV24-1 and TRBJ1-4; D is undetermined. V was pared by 3 bases and J by 8 bases, with 12 bases between. The CDR3 spans 14 residues. Germline V gene sequence: CDR1 KGHDR, CDR2 SFDVKD.